The present TCR beta chain was sequenced within a study of CD8 T cells in ankylosing spondylitis. TCRdb independently ran MiXCR on the 5' RACE reads; one entry per CDR3 protein. The data contain about 39,000 distinct CDR3 sequences, over 9% of them singletons. There are many counts of this clonotype. V was pared by 3 bases and J by 0 bases, with 8 bases of the junction left unmatched. The CDR3 is made up of 19 amino acids. Germline lookup yields CDR1 SNHLY and CDR2 FYNNEI. Source material: blood, either unsorted or a sorted T cell fraction (not recorded which). This chain joins TRBV2 and TRBJ2-4; TRBD2 agrees at 13 bases. The receptor comes from a male donor with ankylosing spondylitis or in good health (not recorded which). The CDR3 DNA follows: TGTGCCAGCAGTGACTTGGGACTAGCGGGACTAATAGCCAAAAACATTCAGTACTTC. As protein: CASSDLGLAGLIAKNIQYF.